This TCR beta chain appears in the sequencing data of a study of blood T cell repertoires in COVID-19. Study-level background: T cells, B-cell-depleted T cells, or PBMCs supplied cDNA or gDNA.

Trimming left V 0 bases short and J 6 bases short, with 13 bases between. Germline assignment: CDR1 SGHRS and CDR2 YFSETQ. The length of the CDR3 is 15 residues. Authors' processing steps: Amplifying reference gene primers gave estimates of nucleated cell counts. Clones were read by immunoSEQ multiplex PCR, and TCRdb kept only the in-frame ones, dropping some. The V and J calls and the clone size are those of that table, but D and trimming were determined from the DNA. In the table there are about 130,000 clones, about 86% of which are singletons. Sequenced sample: PBMCs or T cells enriched from blood (not recorded which). The chain links TRBV5-1 to TRBJ2-1; no clear D gene. This clonotype originated in a middle-aged man with acute COVID-19. CDR3: CASSLGGRSSNEQFF. In nucleotides, the CDR3 is TGCGCCAGCAGCTTGGGTGGTAGATCATCCAATGAGCAGTTCTTC.